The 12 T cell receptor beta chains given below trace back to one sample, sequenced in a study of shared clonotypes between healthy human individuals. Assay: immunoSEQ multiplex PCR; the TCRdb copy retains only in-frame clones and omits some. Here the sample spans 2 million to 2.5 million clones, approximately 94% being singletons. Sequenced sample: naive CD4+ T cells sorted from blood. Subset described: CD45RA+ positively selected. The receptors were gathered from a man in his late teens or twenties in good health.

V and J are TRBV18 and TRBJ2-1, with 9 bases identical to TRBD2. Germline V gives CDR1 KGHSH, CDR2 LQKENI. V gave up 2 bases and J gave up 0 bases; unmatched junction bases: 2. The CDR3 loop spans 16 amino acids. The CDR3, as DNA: TGTGCCAGCTCACCAGCGGGAGGGAGCTCCTACAATGAGCAGTTCTTC. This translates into CASSPAGGSSYNEQFF.

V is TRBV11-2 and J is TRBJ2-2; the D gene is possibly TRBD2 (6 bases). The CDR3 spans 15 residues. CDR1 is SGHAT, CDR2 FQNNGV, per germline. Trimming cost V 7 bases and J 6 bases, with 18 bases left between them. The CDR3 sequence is CASTSIGGNAGELFF. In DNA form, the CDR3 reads TGTGCCAGCACTAGTATTGGCGGGAATGCCGGGGAGCTGTTTTTT.

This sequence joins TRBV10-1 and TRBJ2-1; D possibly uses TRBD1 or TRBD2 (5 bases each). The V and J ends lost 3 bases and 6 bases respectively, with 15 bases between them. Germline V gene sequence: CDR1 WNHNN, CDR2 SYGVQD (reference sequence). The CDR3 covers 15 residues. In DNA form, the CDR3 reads TGCGCCAGCAGTGAAGGGGAGAGTAGGATCAATGAGCAGTTCTTC. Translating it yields CASSEGESRINEQFF.

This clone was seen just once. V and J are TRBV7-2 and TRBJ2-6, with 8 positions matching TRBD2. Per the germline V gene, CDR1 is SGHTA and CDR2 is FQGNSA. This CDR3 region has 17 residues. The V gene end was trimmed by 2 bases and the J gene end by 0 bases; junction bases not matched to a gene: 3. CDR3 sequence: CASSLLAGISGANVLTF. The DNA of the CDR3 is TGTGCCAGCAGCTTATTAGCGGGGATCTCTGGGGCCAACGTCCTGACTTTC.

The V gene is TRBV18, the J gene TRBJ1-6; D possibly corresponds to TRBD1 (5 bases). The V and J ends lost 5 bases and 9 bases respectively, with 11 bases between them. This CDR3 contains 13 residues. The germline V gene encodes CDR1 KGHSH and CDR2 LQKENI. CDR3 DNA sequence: TGTGCCAGCTCAGGAGAAGGGGTTTCACCCCTCCACTTT. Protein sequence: CASSGEGVSPLHF.

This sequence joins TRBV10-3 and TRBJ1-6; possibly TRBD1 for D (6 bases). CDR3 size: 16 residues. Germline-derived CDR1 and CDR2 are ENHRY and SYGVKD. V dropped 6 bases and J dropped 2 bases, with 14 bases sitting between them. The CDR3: CAIRGAGDPYNSPLHF. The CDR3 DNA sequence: TGTGCCATCAGGGGAGCAGGGGACCCCTATAATTCACCCCTCCACTTT.

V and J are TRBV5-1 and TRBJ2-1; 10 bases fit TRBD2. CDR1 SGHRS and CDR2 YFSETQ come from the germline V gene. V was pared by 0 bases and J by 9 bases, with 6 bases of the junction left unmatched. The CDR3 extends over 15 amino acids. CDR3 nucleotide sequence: TGCGCCAGCAGCTTGGGGCTAGCGGGAGAATCTGAGCAGTTCTTC. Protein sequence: CASSLGLAGESEQFF.

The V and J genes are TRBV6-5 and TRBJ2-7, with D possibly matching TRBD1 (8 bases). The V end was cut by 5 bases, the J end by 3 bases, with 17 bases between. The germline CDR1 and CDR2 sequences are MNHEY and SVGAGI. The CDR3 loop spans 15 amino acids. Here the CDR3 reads CASSPTGASGYEQYF. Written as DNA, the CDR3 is TGTGCCAGCAGTCCGACAGGGGCTAGCGGCTACGAGCAGTACTTC.

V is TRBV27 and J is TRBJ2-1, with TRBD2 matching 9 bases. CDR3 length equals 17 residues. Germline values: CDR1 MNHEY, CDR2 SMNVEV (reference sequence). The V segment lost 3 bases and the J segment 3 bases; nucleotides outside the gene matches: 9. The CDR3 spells CASSFRSGSRGYNEQFF. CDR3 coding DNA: TGTGCCAGCAGTTTTCGTAGCGGGAGTCGGGGCTACAATGAGCAGTTCTTC.

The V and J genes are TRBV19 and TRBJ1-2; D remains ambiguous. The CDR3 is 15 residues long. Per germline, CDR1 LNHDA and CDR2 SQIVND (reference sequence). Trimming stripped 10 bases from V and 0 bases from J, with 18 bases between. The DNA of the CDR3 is TGTGCCACCCTTAATGGGCAGCTTTCTAACTATGGCTACACCTTC. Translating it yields CATLNGQLSNYGYTF.

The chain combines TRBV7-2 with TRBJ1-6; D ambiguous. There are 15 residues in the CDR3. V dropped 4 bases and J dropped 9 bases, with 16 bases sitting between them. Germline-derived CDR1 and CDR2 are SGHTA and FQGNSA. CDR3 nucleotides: TGTGCCAGCAGCTCCCGGGCAGGAGCAGCTTCACCCCTCCACTTT. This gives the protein CASSSRAGAASPLHF.

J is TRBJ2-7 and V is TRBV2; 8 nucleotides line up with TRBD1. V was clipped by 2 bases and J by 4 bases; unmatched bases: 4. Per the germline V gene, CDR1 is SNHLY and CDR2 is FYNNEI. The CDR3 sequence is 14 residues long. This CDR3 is CASSERQGIYEQYF. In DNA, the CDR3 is TGTGCCAGCAGTGAAAGACAGGGGATTTACGAGCAGTACTTC.